This TCR beta chain was recovered during a study of shared clonotypes between healthy human individuals. Germline V gene sequence: CDR1 MNHNS, CDR2 SASEGT. The CDR3 contains 14 residues. Using immunoSEQ multiplex PCR, the repertoire was profiled, and TCRdb retains in-frame clones only, with some absent. Among about 2.4 million clones listed, roughly 93% were seen once. Worth noting for this clone: Germline is not matched at one junction end, which may reflect a read error.

The TCR sequence derives from a man aged 18 to 35 in good health. Some clones in this sample may be carry-over from other donors' samples. Sequencing was carried out using naive CD4+ T cells from PBMCs. Subset in this sample: CD45RA+ positively selected. This rearrangement joins TRBV6-1 to TRBJ2-1; 7 bases fit TRBD1. As DNA, the CDR3 is TGTGCCAGCAGGGCCGGGACAGCCACCGATGATCAGTTCTTC. It codes for CASRAGTATDDQFF.